The TCR beta chain described here comes from a study of beta chain features in type 1 diabetes. Notes on the study in general: There was a possibility that cDNA sequencing over-represented cells with high TCR expression. Healthy donors had naive, central memory and Treg TCRB repertoires that appeared less similar than those seen among patients. Among type 1 diabetes patients, VDJ junctions had fewer insertions and more deletions.

CDR3 length equals 11 residues. V was shortened by 6 bases and J by 4 bases, with 7 bases between the two germline ends. Germline V lookup: CDR1 SEHNR, CDR2 FQNEAQ (reference sequence). TCRB transcripts that were expressed got sequenced, as all of the isolated RNA had been reverse transcribed. TCRdb keeps only in-frame clones here, not all; method: immunoSEQ multiplex PCR. The sample includes hundreds of thousands of clones, roughly 16% of them seen just once. This clone was found a few times. Its specificity is not known. The chain is built from TRBV7-9 and TRBJ2-7; D not certain. The source is a man younger than 30 in good health. Sequencing was performed on naive CD4+ T cells from blood. CDR3 protein: CASSDTYEQYF. In DNA, the CDR3 is TGTGCCAGCAGTGACACTTACGAGCAGTACTTC.